Listed here is a single T cell receptor (beta chain). Its antigen has not been determined. Base qualities were left out, and no much larger clone turns up one base away. The method behind the library was the immunoSEQ multiplex PCR assay. Rearranged TCR beta chain sequences were amplified using the hsTCRB Kit according to the manufacturer's protocol. An Illumina MiSeq was used to sequence the TCRB libraries. Turning to the authors' computational methods: The proprietary platform of the kit vendor was used for demultiplexing, trimming and gene mapping. The immuneACCESS repertoire file appears here via TCRdb, limited to in-frame rearrangements. These files lack a portion of the clones; in checked studies, under half of the deficit traces to unresolved V genes, and the cause of the others is not known. That table gives V, J and clone size, and the DNA gave D and trimming. The sample table records more than 40,000 clones; 85% to 90% of these occur just once. Clones ranked in the top ten supply around 5.7% of the sample.

The CDR3, cysteine through phenylalanine, is 15 amino acids long. Kept here is only the CDR3 DNA, which spans 45 bases and is read in frame from base 1. The junction shows trimming of 4 bases on V and 5 bases on J, and the gene matches do not reach 10 bases of it. The germline V gene encodes CDR1 SGHVS and CDR2 FQNEAQ. This record belongs to a study of a mutant IDH1 vaccine in newly diagnosed glioma (dated by TCRdb to the early 2020s). Looking at the study overall: Vaccination began 4-6 weeks after radiotherapy alone, or alongside temozolomide cycles in the chemotherapy-containing groups. Of the 30 or so patients who were treated, 62.5% were male and around 40% were female, and the mean age was about 40 years. Before enrollment, patients had received standard therapy of radiotherapy alone, temozolomide alone, or radiochemotherapy with temozolomide; most received the combination. The week-35 safety follow-up was designated visit V12, and the week-47 end of study was designated visit V13. Peripheral blood was collected at six visits: V03 (baseline), V05, V07, V10, V12 and V13. For exploratory analyses, longitudinal TCRB deep sequencing was carried out in roughly 23 treated patients wherever samples were available.

The time point label of this sample denotes: week 35, safety follow-up. Each vaccine dose, consisting of 300 ug of a 20-mer mutant IDH1 peptide in Montanide, was administered subcutaneously with topical imiquimod. Patients received eight vaccinations in weeks 1, 3, 5, 7, 11, 15, 19 and 23, corresponding to visits V03 through V10. The donors had newly diagnosed IDH1-mutant astrocytomas of WHO grade 3 or 4 that showed loss of nuclear ATRX. The samples were drawn from NOA16, a multicentre, single-arm, open-label phase I trial in Germany that tested a mutant IDH1 peptide vaccine in humans for the first time. Genomic DNA for TCRB sequencing was extracted from EDTA blood using the DNeasy Blood and Tissue Kit. Findings and caveats that apply to the study as a whole: Across multiple MHC alleles, vaccine-induced immune responses were seen in around 93% of patients. According to the authors, sample limitations meant that analyses of patient blood samples could not be reproduced. Availability determined which PBMC samples were chosen for TCRB deep sequencing. No apparent relationship was observed between pseudoprogression and alterations in the top peripheral T cell clonotypes detected by TCRB sequencing.

Here the sequenced sample was PBMCs, taken from a glioma patient whose treatment included an IDH1 peptide vaccine. This sequence was found in a woman in her forties with glioma. The V and J genes are TRBV7-8 and TRBJ1-1, with 7 junctional bases fitting TRBD1. CDR3 loop: CASSSPTGKGTEAFF. The bases read TGTGCCAGCAGCTCCCCGACAGGGAAAGGGACTGAAGCTTTCTTT.